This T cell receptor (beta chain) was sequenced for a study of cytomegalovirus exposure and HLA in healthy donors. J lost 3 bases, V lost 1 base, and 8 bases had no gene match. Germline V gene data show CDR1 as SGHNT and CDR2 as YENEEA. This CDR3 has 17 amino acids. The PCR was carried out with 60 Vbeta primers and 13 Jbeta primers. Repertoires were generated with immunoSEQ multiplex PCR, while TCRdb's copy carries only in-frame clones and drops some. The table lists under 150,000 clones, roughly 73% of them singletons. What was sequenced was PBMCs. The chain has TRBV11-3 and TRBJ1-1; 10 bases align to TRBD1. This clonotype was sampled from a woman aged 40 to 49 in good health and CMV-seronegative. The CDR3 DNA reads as TGTGCCAGCAGCTTAGGGTTTGGTGACAGGGGGCACACTGAAGCTTTCTTT. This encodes CASSLGFGDRGHTEAFF. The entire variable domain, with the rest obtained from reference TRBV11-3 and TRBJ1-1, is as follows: EAGVVQSPRYKIIEKKQPVAFWCNPISGHNTLYWYLQNLGQGPELLIRYENEEAVDDSQLPKDRFSAERLKGVDSTLKIQPAELGDSAVYLCASSLGFGDRGHTEAFFGQGTRLTVV.